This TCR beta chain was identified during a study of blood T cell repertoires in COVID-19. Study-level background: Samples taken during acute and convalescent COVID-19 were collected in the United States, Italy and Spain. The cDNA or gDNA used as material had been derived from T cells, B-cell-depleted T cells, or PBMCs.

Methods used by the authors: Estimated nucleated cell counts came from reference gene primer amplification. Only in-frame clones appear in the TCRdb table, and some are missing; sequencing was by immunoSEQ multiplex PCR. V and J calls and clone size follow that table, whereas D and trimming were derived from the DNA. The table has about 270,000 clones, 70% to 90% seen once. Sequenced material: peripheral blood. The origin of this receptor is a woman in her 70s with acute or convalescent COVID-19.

In DNA form, the CDR3 reads TGTGCCAGCAGTGAATCGAGGCAGGGAACTGAAGCTTTCTTT. Translated: CASSESRQGTEAFF. The chain employs TRBV2 and TRBJ1-1; perhaps TRBD1 as D (5 bases). Between the trimmed V and J ends, which lost 2 bases and 5 bases, there was a span of 12 bases. The CDR3 loop spans 14 amino acids. The V gene's germline CDR1 is SNHLY and CDR2 FYNNEI.